This T cell receptor (beta chain) was identified during a study of cytomegalovirus exposure and HLA in healthy donors. Whole-study results and caveats: Accounts indicate the classifier identified cytomegalovirus status with strong specificity and sensitivity.

Donors were nominally healthy when sampled, though unrecorded immune exposures were likely. CDR1 and CDR2 (germline): SGHAT, FQNNGV. This CDR3 has 13 amino acids. The study ran its PCR with 60 Vbeta and 13 Jbeta primers. Sequencing was performed with immunoSEQ multiplex PCR; in TCRdb, only in-frame clones are kept and a portion is missing. The sample shows about 140,000 clones, around 81% of them seen only once. A note on this clone: Its antigen remains unidentified. A read error may account for a junction end that differs from germline.

J is TRBJ1-1 and V is TRBV11-2; D not resolved. The TCR originated in a man aged 50 to 59 in good health and CMV-seronegative. The sample consisted of PBMCs. The CDR3 sequence is CASSLDQNAEAFF. Written as DNA, the CDR3 is TGTGCCAGCAGCTTAGACCAGAACGCTGAAGCTTTCTTT.